This T cell receptor (beta chain) was obtained from a study of blood T cell repertoires in COVID-19. The method was immunoSEQ multiplex PCR; TCRdb's version includes in-frame clones alone and lacks a portion of them. The sample includes approximately 31,000 clones, 75% to 85% of them seen just once. V lost 1 base and J 7 bases, leaving 10 bases between the germline ends. The CDR3 sequence is 13 residues long. Germline lookup yields CDR1 SEHNR and CDR2 FQNEAQ (reference sequence). The V gene is TRBV7-9, the J gene TRBJ1-1, with D hard to call. The sequencing sample was made of peripheral blood. The receptor's source is a man older than 75 with active COVID-19. The DNA for the CDR3 is TGTGCCAGCAGCTTAGTTTCCAATTTTGAAGCTTTCTTT. It encodes CASSLVSNFEAFF.